This T cell receptor (beta chain) derives from a study of blood T cell repertoires in COVID-19. Across the whole study: Acute and convalescent COVID-19 specimens originated in the United States, Italy and Spain.

A Seattle source enrolled patients during active infection and followed them longitudinally. Trimming left V 5 bases short and J 7 bases short, with 15 bases between. The CDR3 runs to 13 residues. Germline V gives CDR1 KGHSH, CDR2 LQKENI. TCRdb keeps only in-frame clones here, not all; method: immunoSEQ multiplex PCR. The sample holds roughly 68,000 clones, 80% to 95% seen once. This sequence joins TRBV18 and TRBJ2-7; D might be TRBD2 (5 bases). Sequenced sample: peripheral blood. This receptor was taken from a man aged 50 to 59 with COVID-19, enrolled during active disease. The CDR3: CASSGETPGEQYF. CDR3 coding DNA: TGTGCCAGCTCAGGGGAGACCCCTGGGGAGCAGTACTTC.